One sample yielded the 18 T cell receptor beta chains listed below, sequenced in a study of blood T cell repertoires in COVID-19. Measured with immunoSEQ multiplex PCR; TCRdb has only the in-frame clones, and not every one. The sample lists 200,000 or so clones, 88% seen once, with under 3% in the top ten. Sequencing was performed on PBMCs or T cells enriched from blood (not recorded which). These receptors came from a woman between 25 and 40 years old who had recovered from COVID-19.

The chain joins TRBV29-1 to TRBJ2-5; 8 nucleotides line up with TRBD1. J gave up 5 bases and V 4 bases, and 6 bases lay outside the gene matches. From germline, CDR1 is SQVTM and CDR2 ANQGSEA. CDR3 length: 13 residues. CDR3 in DNA: TGCAGCGTTGTCCAGGGGGCATGGGAGACCCAGTACTTC. It encodes CSVVQGAWETQYF.

The rearrangement joins TRBV4-1 to TRBJ1-1; TRBD1 agrees at 8 bases. J lost 0 bases, V lost 3 bases, and 12 bases had no gene match. Germline assignment: CDR1 MGHRA and CDR2 YSYEKL. CDR3 length: 18 amino acids. The chain's CDR3 is CASSQTGAVKPMNTEAFF. The CDR3 nucleotides read TGCGCCAGCAGCCAGACAGGGGCGGTGAAACCAATGAACACTGAAGCTTTCTTT.

The chain employs TRBV9 and TRBJ2-5; D is undetermined. V lost 0 bases and J 6 bases, leaving 9 bases between the germline ends. This CDR3 has 13 residues. Germline V lookup: CDR1 SGDLS, CDR2 YYNGEE. CDR3 loop: CASSVGRGKTQYF. DNA of the CDR3: TGTGCCAGCAGCGTAGGTAGAGGCAAGACCCAGTACTTC.

V and J are TRBV14 and TRBJ2-3; 15 positions match TRBD2. The CDR3 contains 17 residues. The junction had 7 bases not matched to a gene; V was cut back by 4 bases and J by 5 bases. Per the germline V gene, CDR1 is SGHDN and CDR2 is FVKESK. DNA of the CDR3: TGTGCCAGCAGCCCCTGGACTAGCGGGGGGGCGGGAGATACGCAGTATTTT. It is translated as CASSPWTSGGAGDTQYF.

V is TRBV18 and J is TRBJ2-1; TRBD1 aligns across 7 bases. This CDR3 contains 14 residues. Losses at the gene ends were 11 bases for V and 5 bases for J; bases not matched to a gene: 12. Germline CDR1 KGHSH, CDR2 LQKENI. The CDR3 DNA follows: TGTGCCGGATCTCCGGGACAGTTAAACAATGAGCAGTTCTTC. It codes for CAGSPGQLNNEQFF.

V is TRBV5-4 and J is TRBJ2-2; D possibly corresponds to TRBD2 (6 bases). Germline V gene data show CDR1 as SGHNT and CDR2 as YYREEE (reference sequence). Trimming cost V 1 base and J 7 bases, with 17 bases left between them. The CDR3 consists of 16 residues. The CDR3 spells CASSLYGGGLSGELFF. CDR3 nucleotides: TGTGCCAGCAGCTTGTACGGGGGAGGTCTTAGCGGGGAGCTGTTTTTT.

This clone was picked up one time. This chain connects TRBV9 to TRBJ1-1; the D is unclear. This CDR3 is 12 amino acids long. Germline loops: CDR1 SGDLS, CDR2 YYNGEE. V shed 7 bases and J shed 1 base, with 8 bases lying between them. In DNA form, the CDR3 reads TGTGCCAGCGGGCGAGCGAACACTGAAGCTTTCTTT. Encoded protein: CASGRANTEAFF.

This chain links TRBV4-3 with TRBJ1-2; the D is unclear. Germline V lookup: CDR1 LGHNA, CDR2 YSLEER. The CDR3 extends over 15 amino acids. The V gene lost 0 bases and the J gene lost 2 bases, with 10 bases spanning the gap. The CDR3: CASSQESSLNYGYTF. CDR3 in DNA: TGCGCCAGCAGCCAAGAGTCGAGCCTCAACTATGGCTACACCTTC.

The genes are TRBV4-2 and TRBJ1-2, with TRBD1 as a possible D gene (5 bases). CDR3 size: 15 residues. V was cut by 1 base and J by 3 bases, with 12 bases left in between. CDR1 is LGHNA, CDR2 YNFKEQ, per germline. CDR3 protein: CASSQAYGQDYGYTF. CDR3 DNA: TGTGCCAGCAGCCAAGCTTACGGACAAGACTATGGCTACACCTTC.

The chain carries TRBV12-3 or TRBV12-4 and TRBJ1-2; TRBD1 might be the D (5 bases). This CDR3 is 13 amino acids long. V was pared by 0 bases and J by 6 bases, with 8 bases between. The CDR3 bases are TGTGCCAGCAGTTTAGCGGCAGGGAATGGCTACACCTTC. This codes for CASSLAAGNGYTF.

The rearrangement joins TRBV13 to TRBJ1-3; maybe TRBD1 (5 bases). Trimming stripped 2 bases from V and 0 bases from J, with 14 bases between. CDR3 length: 17 residues. The V gene's germline CDR1 is PRHDT and CDR2 FYEKMQ (reference sequence). The CDR3 DNA sequence: TGTGCCAGCAGCTTAAAGGGAACAGGTTACTCTGGAAACACCATATATTTT. Translating gives CASSLKGTGYSGNTIYF.

Comment on this clone: Compared with germline, one end of the junction differs, possibly owing to a read error. This rearrangement joins TRBV7-9 to TRBJ2-3; a possible D gene is TRBD2 (5 bases). Germline CDR1 is SEHNR and CDR2 is FQNEAQ (reference sequence). This CDR3 region has 15 residues. CDR3 sequence (DNA): TGTGTCAGCAGCTTAGGAGGAGTGGGCACAGATACGCAGTATTTT. It yields the protein CVSSLGGVGTDTQYF.

The genes are TRBV29-1 and TRBJ2-2, with D uncertain. CDR1 SQVTM and CDR2 ANQGSEA come from the germline V gene. The CDR3 extends over 15 amino acids. Trimming cost V 0 bases and J 5 bases, with 13 bases left between them. This CDR3 reads CSVEDRNSFTGELFF. DNA of the CDR3: TGCAGCGTTGAAGATCGGAATAGCTTTACCGGGGAGCTGTTTTTT.

Points on this clone: The sample holds other DNA sequences that translate to the same CDR3. V and J are TRBV5-1 and TRBJ1-2, with 7 bases aligning to TRBD1. The CDR3 runs 13 residues. Germline trimming cut 4 bases from V and 4 bases from J; bases unmatched to any gene: 4. CDR1 is SGHRS and CDR2 is YFSETQ in the germline V gene. The CDR3 DNA reads TGCGCCAGCAGCCATGACAGGGCCTATGGCTACACCTTC. This gives the protein CASSHDRAYGYTF.

The chain joins TRBV4-3 to TRBJ2-7, with D possibly matching TRBD1 (6 bases). Germline-derived CDR1 and CDR2 are LGHNA and YSLEER. With 0 bases removed from V and 3 bases from J, the gap between germline ends came to 18 bases. The CDR3 is made up of 17 amino acids. The chain's CDR3 is CASSQEEGTPAYYEQYF. Written as DNA, the CDR3 is TGCGCCAGCAGCCAAGAAGAAGGGACACCGGCCTACTACGAGCAGTACTTC.

A single count supports this clone. The rearrangement links TRBV3-1 (or the pseudogene TRBV3-2) to TRBJ1-1, with 7 bases matching TRBD1. The CDR3 has 17 amino acids. With 0 bases clipped from V and 4 bases from J, the junction kept 11 bases outside the gene matches. Germline CDR1 LGHDT, CDR2 YNNKEL (reference sequence). CDR3 in amino acids: CASSQDIKLQGPTEAFF. The DNA for the CDR3 is TGTGCCAGCAGCCAAGATATAAAGTTACAGGGGCCCACTGAAGCTTTCTTT.

The chain links TRBV15 to TRBJ1-1; 8 nucleotides match TRBD1. This CDR3 is built from 15 residues. V shed 0 bases, J shed 6 bases, and the junction held 6 bases outside the gene matches. Per the germline V gene, CDR1 is LNHNV and CDR2 is YYDKDF (reference sequence). For the CDR3, the DNA is TGTGCCACCAGCAGAGATAGAGCAGGGGGCTCTGAAGCTTTCTTT. This translates into CATSRDRAGGSEAFF.

The rearrangement uses TRBV14 and TRBJ1-1; D ambiguous. Trimming cost V 0 bases and J 11 bases, with 22 bases left between them. The CDR3 has 16 amino acids. Germline values: CDR1 SGHDN, CDR2 FVKESK. Here the CDR3 reads CASSQDFRGSTLRAFF. The DNA for the CDR3 is TGTGCCAGCAGCCAAGACTTTCGAGGTTCTACCCTGAGGGCTTTCTTT.